The text below deals with one T cell receptor (beta chain). This sample was included in a study of T cell responses to AZD1222 COVID-19 vaccine. Germline V lookup: CDR1 MNHEY, CDR2 SVGAGI. This CDR3 has 15 residues. V was trimmed by 6 bases and J by 0 bases, leaving 12 bases between them. Assay used: immunoSEQ multiplex PCR; TCRdb lists only in-frame clones, some missing. The sample lists approximately 100,000 clones, around nine tenths seen once, with roughly 20% in the top ten. Sample: peripheral blood, taken on day 0 of AZD1222 vaccination. The clonotype comes from an adult in good health. The rearrangement uses TRBV6-5 and TRBJ1-3; D call uncertain. The CDR3 region is CASRLDWSSGNTIYF. Written as DNA, the CDR3 is TGTGCCAGCAGATTAGACTGGAGCTCTGGAAACACCATATATTTT.